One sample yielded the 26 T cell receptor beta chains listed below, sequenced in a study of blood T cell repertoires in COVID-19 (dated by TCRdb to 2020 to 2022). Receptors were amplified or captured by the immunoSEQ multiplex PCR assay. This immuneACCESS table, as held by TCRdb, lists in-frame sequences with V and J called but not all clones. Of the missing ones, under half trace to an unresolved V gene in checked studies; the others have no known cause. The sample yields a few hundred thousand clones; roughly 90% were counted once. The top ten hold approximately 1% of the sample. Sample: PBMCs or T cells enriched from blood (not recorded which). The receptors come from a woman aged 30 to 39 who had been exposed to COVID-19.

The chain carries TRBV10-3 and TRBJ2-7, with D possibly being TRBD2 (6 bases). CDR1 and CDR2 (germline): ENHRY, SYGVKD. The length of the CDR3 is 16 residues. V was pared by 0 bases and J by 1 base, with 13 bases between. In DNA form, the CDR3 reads TGTGCCATCAGTGAGTCGGGAGGCAGAGCGTCCTACGAGCAGTACTTC. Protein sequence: CAISESGGRASYEQYF.

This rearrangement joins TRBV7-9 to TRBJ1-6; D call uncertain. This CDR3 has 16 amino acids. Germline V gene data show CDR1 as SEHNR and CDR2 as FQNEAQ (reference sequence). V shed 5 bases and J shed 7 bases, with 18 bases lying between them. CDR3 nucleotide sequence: TGTGCCAGCAGCCCGCCTAAGGCGGAGGGAAATTCACCCCTCCACTTT. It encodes CASSPPKAEGNSPLHF.

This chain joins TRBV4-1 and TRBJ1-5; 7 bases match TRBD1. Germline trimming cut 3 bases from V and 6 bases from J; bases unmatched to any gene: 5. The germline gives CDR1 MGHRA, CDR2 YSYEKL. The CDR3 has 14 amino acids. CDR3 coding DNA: TGCGCCAGCAGCCACTCGACAGGGCTTCAGCCCCAGCATTTT. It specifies CASSHSTGLQPQHF.

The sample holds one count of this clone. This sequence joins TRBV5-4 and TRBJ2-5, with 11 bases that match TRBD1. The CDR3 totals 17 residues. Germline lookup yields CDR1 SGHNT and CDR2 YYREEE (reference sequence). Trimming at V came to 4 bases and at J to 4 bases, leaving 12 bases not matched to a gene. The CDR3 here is CASSPLPPGQGVETQYF. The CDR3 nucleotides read TGTGCCAGCAGCCCGTTGCCTCCGGGACAGGGGGTAGAGACCCAGTACTTC.

DNA for the CDR3: TGTGCCAGCAGTCCCCTAGCGGTATCCTACAATGAGCAGTTCTTC. Protein: CASSPLAVSYNEQFF. The chain has TRBV6-5 and TRBJ2-1, with 7 bases identical to TRBD2. CDR3 length: 15 amino acids. V shed 5 bases and J 1 base; nucleotides not matched to a gene: 5. Per the germline V gene, CDR1 is MNHEY and CDR2 is SVGAGI.

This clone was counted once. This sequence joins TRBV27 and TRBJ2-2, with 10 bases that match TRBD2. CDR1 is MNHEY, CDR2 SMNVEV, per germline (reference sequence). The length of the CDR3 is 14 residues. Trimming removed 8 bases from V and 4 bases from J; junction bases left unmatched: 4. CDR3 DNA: TGTGCCAGCCGATCTAGCGGGGGCACCGGGGAGCTGTTTTTT. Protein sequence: CASRSSGGTGELFF.

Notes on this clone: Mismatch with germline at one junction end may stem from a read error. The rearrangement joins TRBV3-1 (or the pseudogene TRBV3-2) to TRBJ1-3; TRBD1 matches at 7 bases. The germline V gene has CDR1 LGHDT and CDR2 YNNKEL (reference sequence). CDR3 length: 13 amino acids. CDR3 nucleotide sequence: TGTGCCAGCAGCCAAGAGGAGACAGGGAGGAGAAATTTT. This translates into CASSQEETGRRNF.

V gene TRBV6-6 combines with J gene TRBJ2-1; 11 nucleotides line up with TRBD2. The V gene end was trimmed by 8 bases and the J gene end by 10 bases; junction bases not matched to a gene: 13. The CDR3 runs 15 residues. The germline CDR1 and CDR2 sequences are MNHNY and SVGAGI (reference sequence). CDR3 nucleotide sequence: TGTGCCAGCTCTCCTCGGACTAGCGGGCGGAAAGAGCAGTTCTTC. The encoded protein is CASSPRTSGRKEQFF.

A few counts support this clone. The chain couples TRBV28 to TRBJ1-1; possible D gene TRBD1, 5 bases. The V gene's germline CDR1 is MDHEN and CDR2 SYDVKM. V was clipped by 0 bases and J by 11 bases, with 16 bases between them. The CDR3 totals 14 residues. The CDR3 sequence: CASSLWGGAVKAFF. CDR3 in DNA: TGTGCCAGCAGTTTATGGGGTGGGGCGGTGAAGGCTTTCTTT.

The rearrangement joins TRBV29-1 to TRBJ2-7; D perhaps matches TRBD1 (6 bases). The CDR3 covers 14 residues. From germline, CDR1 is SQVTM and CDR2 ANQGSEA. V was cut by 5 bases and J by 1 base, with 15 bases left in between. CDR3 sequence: CSVQPRQGSYEQYF. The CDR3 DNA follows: TGCAGCGTTCAACCACGGCAGGGGTCCTACGAGCAGTACTTC.

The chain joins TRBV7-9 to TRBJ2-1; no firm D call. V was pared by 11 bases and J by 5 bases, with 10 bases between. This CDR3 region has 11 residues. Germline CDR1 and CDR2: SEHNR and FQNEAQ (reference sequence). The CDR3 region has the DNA TGTGCCTTCCCGGTCCACAATGAGCAGTTCTTC. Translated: CAFPVHNEQFF.

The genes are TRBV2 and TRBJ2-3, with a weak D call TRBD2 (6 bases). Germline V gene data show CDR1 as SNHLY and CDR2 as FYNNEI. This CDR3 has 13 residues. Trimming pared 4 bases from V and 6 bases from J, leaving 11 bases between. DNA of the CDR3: TGTGCCAGCAGTGTGTGGAGGGGCGATACGCAGTATTTT. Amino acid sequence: CASSVWRGDTQYF. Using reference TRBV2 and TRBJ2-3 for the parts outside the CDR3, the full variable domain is EPEVTQTPSHQVTQMGQEVILRCVPISNHLYFYWYRQILGQKVEFLVSFYNNEISEKSEIFDDQFSVERPDGSNFTLKIRSTKLEDSAMYFCASSVWRGDTQYFGPGTRLTVL.

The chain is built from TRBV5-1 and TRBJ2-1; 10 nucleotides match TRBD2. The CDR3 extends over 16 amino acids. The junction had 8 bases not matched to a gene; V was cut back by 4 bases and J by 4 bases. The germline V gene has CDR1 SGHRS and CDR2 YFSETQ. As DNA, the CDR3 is TGCGCCAGCAGCCCCGGAGGACTAGCGGCTTACAATGAGCAGTTCTTC. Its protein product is CASSPGGLAAYNEQFF.

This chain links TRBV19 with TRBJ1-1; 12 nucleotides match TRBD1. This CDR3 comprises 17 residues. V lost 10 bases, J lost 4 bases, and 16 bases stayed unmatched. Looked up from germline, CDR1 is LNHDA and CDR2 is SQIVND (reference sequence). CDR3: CATSVRDRGRPATEAFF. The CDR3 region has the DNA TGTGCCACCAGCGTCCGGGACAGGGGGCGTCCGGCCACTGAAGCTTTCTTT.

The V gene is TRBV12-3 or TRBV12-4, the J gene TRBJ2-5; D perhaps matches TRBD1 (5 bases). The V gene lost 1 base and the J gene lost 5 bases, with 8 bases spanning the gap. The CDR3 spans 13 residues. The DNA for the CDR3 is TGTGCCAGCAGTTTAGGACAGTGGGAGACCCAGTACTTC. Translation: CASSLGQWETQYF.

The CDR3 reads CASSARTGVNTEAFF. In DNA, the CDR3 is TGTGCCAGCAGCGCCCGGACAGGGGTGAACACTGAAGCTTTCTTT. This chain links TRBV9 with TRBJ1-1, with 9 nucleotides matching TRBD1. The CDR3 covers 15 residues. Germline V gene lookup returns CDR1 SGDLS and CDR2 YYNGEE. The ends lost 3 bases at V and 0 bases at J; junction bases unmatched: 3.

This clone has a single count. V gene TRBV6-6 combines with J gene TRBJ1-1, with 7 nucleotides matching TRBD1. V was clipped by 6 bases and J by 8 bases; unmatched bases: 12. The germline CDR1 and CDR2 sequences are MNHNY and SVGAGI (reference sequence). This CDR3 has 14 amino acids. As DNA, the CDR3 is TGTGCCAGCAGCCCAACAGGGGCCCCATTGGAAGCTTTCTTT. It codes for CASSPTGAPLEAFF.

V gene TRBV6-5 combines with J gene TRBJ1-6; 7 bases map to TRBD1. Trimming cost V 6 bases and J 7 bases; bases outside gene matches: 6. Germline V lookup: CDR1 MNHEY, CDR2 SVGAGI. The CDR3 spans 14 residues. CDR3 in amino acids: CASRPGTENSPLHF. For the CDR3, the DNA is TGTGCCAGCAGGCCCGGGACAGAAAATTCACCCCTCCACTTT.

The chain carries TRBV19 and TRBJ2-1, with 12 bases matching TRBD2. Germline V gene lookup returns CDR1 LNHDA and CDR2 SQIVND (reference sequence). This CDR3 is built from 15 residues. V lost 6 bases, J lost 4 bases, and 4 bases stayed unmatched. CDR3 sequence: CASSLAGGEYNEQFF. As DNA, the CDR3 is TGTGCCAGTAGCCTAGCGGGAGGGGAGTACAATGAGCAGTTCTTC. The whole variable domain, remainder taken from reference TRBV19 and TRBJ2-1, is DGGITQSPKYLFRKEGQNVTLSCEQNLNHDAMYWYRQDPGQGLRLIYYSQIVNDFQKGDIAEGYSVSREKKESFPLTVTSAQKNPTAFYLCASSLAGGEYNEQFFGPGTRLTVL.

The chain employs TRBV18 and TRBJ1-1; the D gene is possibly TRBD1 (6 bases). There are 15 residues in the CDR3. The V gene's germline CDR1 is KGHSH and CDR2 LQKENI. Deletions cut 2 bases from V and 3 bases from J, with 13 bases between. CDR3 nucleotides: TGTGCCAGCTCACCAAGAACAGGGTCTGACACTGAAGCTTTCTTT. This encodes CASSPRTGSDTEAFF.

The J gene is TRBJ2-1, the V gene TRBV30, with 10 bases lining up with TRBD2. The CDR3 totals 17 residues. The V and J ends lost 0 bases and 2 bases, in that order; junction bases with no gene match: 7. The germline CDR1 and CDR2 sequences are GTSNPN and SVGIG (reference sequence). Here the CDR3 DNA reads TGTGCCTGGAGTGTATGGCTAGCGGGAGTAACCTACAATGAGCAGTTCTTC. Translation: CAWSVWLAGVTYNEQFF. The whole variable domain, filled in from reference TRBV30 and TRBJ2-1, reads SQTIHQWPATLVQPVGSPLSLECTVEGTSNPNLYWYRQAAGRGLQLLFYSVGIGQISSEVPQNLSASRPQDRQFILSSKKLLLSDSGFYLCAWSVWLAGVTYNEQFFGPGTRLTVL.

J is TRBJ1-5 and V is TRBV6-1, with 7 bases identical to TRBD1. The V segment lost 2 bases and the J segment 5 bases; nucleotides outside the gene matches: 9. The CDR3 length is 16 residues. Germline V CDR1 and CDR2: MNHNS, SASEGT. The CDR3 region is CASSERARGAHQPQHF. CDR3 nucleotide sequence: TGTGCCAGCAGTGAAAGGGCCAGGGGGGCGCATCAGCCCCAGCATTTT.

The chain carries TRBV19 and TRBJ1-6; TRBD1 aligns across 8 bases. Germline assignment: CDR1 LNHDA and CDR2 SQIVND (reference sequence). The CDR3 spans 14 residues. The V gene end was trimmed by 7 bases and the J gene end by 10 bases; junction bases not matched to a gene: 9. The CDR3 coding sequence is TGTGCCAGTACCATGGGACAGGAAGGATCACCCCTCCACTTT. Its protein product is CASTMGQEGSPLHF.

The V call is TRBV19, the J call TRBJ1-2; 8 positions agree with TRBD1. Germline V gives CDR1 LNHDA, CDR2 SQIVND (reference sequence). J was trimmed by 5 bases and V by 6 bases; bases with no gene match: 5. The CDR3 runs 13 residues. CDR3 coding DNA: TGTGCCAGTAGCGACAGGGGCACGTATGGCTACACCTTC. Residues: CASSDRGTYGYTF.

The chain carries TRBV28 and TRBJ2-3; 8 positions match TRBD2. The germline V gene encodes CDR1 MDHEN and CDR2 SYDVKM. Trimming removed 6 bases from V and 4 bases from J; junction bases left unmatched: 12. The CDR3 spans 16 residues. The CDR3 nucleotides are TGTGCCAGCAGACCGGCAAGCGGGAGAGGTTCAGATACGCAGTATTTT. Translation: CASRPASGRGSDTQYF. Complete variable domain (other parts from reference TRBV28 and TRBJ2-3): DVKVTQSSRYLVKRTGEKVFLECVQDMDHENMFWYRQDPGLGLRLIYFSYDVKMKEKGDIPEGYSVSREKKERFSLILESASTNQTSMYLCASRPASGRGSDTQYFGPGTRLTVL.

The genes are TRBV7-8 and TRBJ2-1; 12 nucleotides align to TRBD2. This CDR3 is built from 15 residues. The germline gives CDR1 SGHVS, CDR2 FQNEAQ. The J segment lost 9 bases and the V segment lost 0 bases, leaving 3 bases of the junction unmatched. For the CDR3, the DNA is TGTGCCAGCAGCTTAGCGACTAGCGGGAGCAGTGAGCAGTTCTTC. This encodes CASSLATSGSSEQFF.